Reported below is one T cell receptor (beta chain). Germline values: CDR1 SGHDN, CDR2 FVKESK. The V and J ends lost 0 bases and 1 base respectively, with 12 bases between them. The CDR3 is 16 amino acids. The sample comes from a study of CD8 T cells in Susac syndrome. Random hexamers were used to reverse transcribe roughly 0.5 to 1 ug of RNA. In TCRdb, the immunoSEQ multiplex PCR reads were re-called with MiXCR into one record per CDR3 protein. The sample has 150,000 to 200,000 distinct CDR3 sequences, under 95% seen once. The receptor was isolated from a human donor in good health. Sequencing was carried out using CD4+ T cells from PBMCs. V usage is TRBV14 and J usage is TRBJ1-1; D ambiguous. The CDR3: CASSQELGTWNTEAFF. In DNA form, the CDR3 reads TGTGCCAGCAGCCAAGAGTTGGGCACTTGGAACACTGAAGCTTTCTTT.